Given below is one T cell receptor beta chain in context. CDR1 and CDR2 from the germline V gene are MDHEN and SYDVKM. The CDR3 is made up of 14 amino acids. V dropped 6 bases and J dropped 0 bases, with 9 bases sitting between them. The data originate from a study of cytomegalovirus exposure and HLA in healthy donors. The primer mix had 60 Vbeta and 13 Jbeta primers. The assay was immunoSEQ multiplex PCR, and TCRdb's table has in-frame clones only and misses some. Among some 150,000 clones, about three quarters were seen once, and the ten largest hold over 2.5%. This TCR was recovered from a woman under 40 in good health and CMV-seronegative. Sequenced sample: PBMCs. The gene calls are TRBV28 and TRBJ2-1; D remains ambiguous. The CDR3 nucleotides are TGTGCCAGCAGACTCACGGGCTCCTACAATGAGCAGTTCTTC. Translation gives CASRLTGSYNEQFF.